One and the same sample provided the 9 T cell receptor beta chains below, sequenced in a study of radiation and T cells in renal cell carcinoma. The sample's time point: baseline pretreatment blood. The treatment is: 15 Gy SBRT to primary tumor, nephrectomy 4 weeks later. The table came from immunoSEQ multiplex PCR; TCRdb's copy has only in-frame clones and leaves some out. The sample lists 150,000 or so clones, roughly 90% seen once, with around 12% in the top ten. The sequenced sample was blood, obtained from a patient whose treatment included radiotherapy and nephrectomy. Every receptor here comes from a woman in her forties or fifties with renal cell carcinoma.

The J gene is TRBJ2-7, the V gene TRBV7-8; possibly TRBD1 for D (5 bases). Trimming pared 1 base from V and 6 bases from J, leaving 16 bases between. Germline loops: CDR1 SGHVS, CDR2 FQNEAQ. This CDR3 is built from 15 residues. Here the CDR3 DNA reads TGTGCCAGCAGCTTAGGTCAGGGTGATCCAGGCGAGCAGTACTTC. The encoded protein is CASSLGQGDPGEQYF.

The rearrangement joins TRBV5-4 to TRBJ1-3; 7 bases match TRBD1. Germline CDR1 SGHNT, CDR2 YYREEE (reference sequence). V lost 4 bases, J lost 0 bases, and 7 bases stayed unmatched. The CDR3 loop spans 16 amino acids. CDR3 loop: CASSRGQPSSGNTIYF. The CDR3 region has the DNA TGTGCCAGCAGCAGGGGACAGCCGAGCTCTGGAAACACCATATATTTT.

The rearrangement uses TRBV7-8 and TRBJ1-4; no clear D gene. The CDR3 contains 15 residues. The germline V and J ends were trimmed by 5 bases and 4 bases, with 14 bases remaining between them. The germline V gene has CDR1 SGHVS and CDR2 FQNEAQ. DNA for the CDR3: TGTGCCAGCAGCCTCACATATACCCATAATGAAAAACTGTTTTTT. It encodes CASSLTYTHNEKLFF.

The CDR3 nucleotides read TGTGCCAGCTCACCACGAGACAGTAACTATGGCTACACCTTC. This encodes CASSPRDSNYGYTF. The chain links TRBV18 to TRBJ1-2; TRBD1 is a possible D gene (5 bases). V was pared by 1 base and J by 1 base, with 7 bases between. The CDR3 sequence is 14 residues long. The germline V gene has CDR1 KGHSH and CDR2 LQKENI.

The chain combines TRBV29-1 with TRBJ2-1; weak D call: TRBD2 (5 bases). Trimming removed 6 bases from V and 7 bases from J, with 7 bases in between. The CDR3 is 10 amino acids. CDR1 and CDR2 from the germline V gene are SQVTM and ANQGSEA. DNA for the CDR3: TGCAGCGTGGGGAGTAATGAGCAGTTCTTC. Translation: CSVGSNEQFF.

The V call is TRBV5-3, the J call TRBJ2-7; tentative D call: TRBD1 (5 bases). Being an ORF, TRBV5-3 has a function that is uncertain. The CDR3 is made up of 13 amino acids. Trimming left V 3 bases short and J 5 bases short, with 12 bases between. The CDR3 sequence is CARSSLPGNEQYF. DNA of the CDR3: TGTGCCAGAAGCTCCCTCCCAGGGAACGAGCAGTACTTC.

The V gene is TRBV30, the J gene TRBJ1-4; weak D call: TRBD1 (5 bases). The CDR3 is 13 amino acids. Germline V lookup: CDR1 GTSNPN, CDR2 SVGIG (reference sequence). The V end was cut by 2 bases, the J end by 8 bases, with 12 bases between. The CDR3 region has the DNA TGTGCCTGGAGTAGGAGGGGCGGGGAAAAACTGTTTTTT. It codes for CAWSRRGGEKLFF.

The rearrangement joins TRBV7-2 to TRBJ2-7; D perhaps matches TRBD1 (5 bases). Germline loops: CDR1 SGHTA, CDR2 FQGNSA. This CDR3 has 15 residues. Trimming took off 2 bases at V and 2 bases at J, with 13 bases between the two ends. CDR3 DNA: TGTGCCAGCAGCTTAAGCATAGGGGTGCCCTACGAGCAGTACTTC. It yields the protein CASSLSIGVPYEQYF.

V and J are TRBV4-1 and TRBJ2-1; 11 bases are a match to TRBD2. The CDR3 is 17 amino acids. The V and J ends lost 4 bases and 2 bases, in that order; junction bases with no gene match: 7. Germline assignment: CDR1 MGHRA and CDR2 YSYEKL. For the CDR3, the DNA is TGCGCCAGCAGCCGAGACCCTAGCGGGGGGACCTACAATGAGCAGTTCTTC. This sequence encodes CASSRDPSGGTYNEQFF.